Sequencing of this T cell receptor (beta chain) was carried out in a study of control samples from healthy donors and cancer patients. Germline V gives CDR1 LNHDA, CDR2 SQIVND (reference sequence). V shed 3 bases, J shed 4 bases, and the junction held 5 bases outside the gene matches. The CDR3 is 15 amino acids. Profiled with immunoSEQ multiplex PCR; TCRdb holds only in-frame clones, not every one. In the table there are some 64,000 clones, around 87% of which are singletons. This chain connects TRBV19 to TRBJ2-3; 9 nucleotides line up with TRBD2. This TCR derives from a woman aged 45-59 years with head and neck cancer. Sequenced: PBMCs. DNA of the CDR3: TGTGCCAGTAGTATCTCGGCTAGCGGGGCAGATACGCAGTATTTT. It yields the protein CASSISASGADTQYF.